The clone carrying this T cell receptor beta chain was counted at least ten times. The antigen remains unidentified. TCRdb processed the 5' RACE reads anew with MiXCR; each CDR3 protein has one entry. Here the sample spans 50,000 or so distinct CDR3 sequences, roughly 3.5% being singletons. This CDR3 has 14 amino acids. Germline values: CDR1 DFQATT, CDR2 SNEGSKA (reference sequence). V lost 3 bases to trimming and J lost 7 bases, with 16 bases between them. The sample is drawn from a study of neurological immune-mediated disorders. The unsorted libraries were made from 2 million PBMCs kept at -80 C. Study-wide results and limits: The multiple sclerosis repertoire cluster had no clinical or MRI correlate.

The chain has TRBV20-1 and TRBJ1-5, with D unclear. The source is a woman aged 60-70 years with multiple sclerosis. The source material was PBMCs. This CDR3 reads CSASLSGSGQPQHF. For the CDR3, the DNA is TGCAGTGCTAGCCTTAGCGGTTCGGGGCAGCCCCAGCATTTT.